The 9 T cell receptor beta chains in this list originate from one sample, sequenced in a study of blood T cells in healthy people across ages (dated by TCRdb to between 2014 and 2017). The library was obtained by 5' RACE. Sequencing relied on an Illumina HiSeq 2500. The second PCR ran for about 7 to 11 cycles and used a J-beta primer mix along with a sample-barcoded 5' primer. Using fastp at Q25 and MiXCR, TCRdb reprocessed the public reads and kept productive beta chains. Entries that share a CDR3 protein sequence are merged under the most common genes and DNA. The sample data list roughly 800,000 distinct CDR3 sequences, and 58% of these were observed just once. Approximately 20% of the sample belongs to the ten largest clones. The specimen sequenced was blood. The source is a man aged 25-45 years in good health.

The chain combines TRBV7-2 with TRBJ2-1; D is uncertain. This CDR3 spans 16 amino acids. Germline V gene sequence: CDR1 SGHTA, CDR2 FQGNSA. V dropped 5 bases and J dropped 0 bases, with 14 bases sitting between them. Here the CDR3 DNA reads TGTGCCAGCAGCCTCCAATTCCCGAGCTCCTACAATGAGCAGTTCTTC. Amino acid sequence: CASSLQFPSSYNEQFF.

The chain joins TRBV7-8 to TRBJ2-5; no clear D. The CDR3 has 13 amino acids. The V end lost 1 base, the J end lost 5 bases, and 8 bases lay between the germline ends. Per the germline V gene, CDR1 is SGHVS and CDR2 is FQNEAQ. The CDR3 nucleotides are TGTGCCAGCAGCTTAGACCTCCTGGAGACCCAGTACTTC. Translating it yields CASSLDLLETQYF.

The gene calls are TRBV3-1 and TRBJ1-2; 9 bases align to TRBD1. Germline V CDR1 and CDR2: LGHDT, YNNKEL (reference sequence). CDR3 length: 16 amino acids. V shed 4 bases, J shed 4 bases, and the junction held 10 bases outside the gene matches. In DNA, the CDR3 is TGTGCCAGCAGCCCTCATCCGGGACAGGGAGGCTATGGCTACACCTTC. This codes for CASSPHPGQGGYGYTF.

V and J are TRBV20-1 and TRBJ2-3, with a tentative D call TRBD1 (6 bases). The CDR3 loop spans 14 amino acids. The ends were cut back, 3 bases at V and 4 bases at J, with 14 bases in the middle. Germline assignment: CDR1 DFQATT and CDR2 SNEGSKA (reference sequence). This CDR3 reads CSASKQGKADTQYF. The CDR3 bases are TGCAGTGCTAGCAAACAGGGTAAAGCAGATACGCAGTATTTT.

This clonotype was observed a few times. This chain joins TRBV5-6 and TRBJ2-1, with D possibly being TRBD2 (5 bases). The CDR3 loop spans 14 amino acids. V lost 1 base to trimming and J lost 7 bases, with 12 bases between them. Germline V gene sequence: CDR1 SGHDT, CDR2 YYEEEE. The CDR3 sequence: CASSLRGSLNEQFF. In DNA, the CDR3 is TGTGCCAGCAGCTTGCGTGGGAGCCTAAATGAGCAGTTCTTC. Full variable domain (outside the CDR3, taken from reference TRBV5-6 and TRBJ2-1): DAGVTQSPTHLIKTRGQQVTLRCSPKSGHDTVSWYQQALGQGPQFIFQYYEEEERQRGNFPDRFSGHQFPNYSSELNVNALLLGDSALYLCASSLRGSLNEQFFGPGTRLTVL.

V and J are TRBV9 and TRBJ2-1, with D perhaps matching TRBD1 or TRBD2 (5 bases each). The germline V gene has CDR1 SGDLS and CDR2 YYNGEE. The CDR3 has 15 residues. Trimming took 6 bases from V and 0 from J, leaving 13 bases between them. The CDR3 loop reads CASTRGGSSYNEQFF. CDR3 DNA sequence: TGTGCCAGCACCCGTGGGGGAAGCTCCTACAATGAGCAGTTCTTC.

This chain joins TRBV27 and TRBJ2-1; D is possibly TRBD2 (7 bases). Germline assignment: CDR1 MNHEY and CDR2 SMNVEV (reference sequence). The CDR3 sequence is 14 residues long. V was clipped by 3 bases and J by 2 bases, with 8 bases between them. This CDR3 is CASSFGGPYNEQFF. CDR3 bases: TGTGCCAGCAGTTTCGGGGGGCCCTACAATGAGCAGTTCTTC.

V gene TRBV15 combines with J gene TRBJ1-4; the match to TRBD1 covers 8 bases. The germline V gene has CDR1 LNHNV and CDR2 YYDKDF (reference sequence). The junction had 5 bases not matched to a gene; V was cut back by 3 bases and J by 8 bases. The CDR3 consists of 14 residues. CDR3 nucleotide sequence: TGTGCCACCAGCAGCGACAGGGGTAGCGAAAAACTGTTTTTT. It yields the protein CATSSDRGSEKLFF. Looking up the rest from reference TRBV15 and TRBJ1-4 gives the full variable domain: DAMVIQNPRYQVTQFGKPVTLSCSQTLNHNVMYWYQQKSSQAPKLLFHYYDKDFNNEADTPDNFQSRRPNTSFCFLDIRSPGLGDTAMYLCATSSDRGSEKLFFGSGTQLSVL.

The chain combines TRBV20-1 with TRBJ2-4; D ambiguous. The J call may be faulty, since TRBJ2-5 better matches the DNA end. The CDR3 totals 12 residues. Germline V gene sequence: CDR1 DFQATT, CDR2 SNEGSKA (reference sequence). CDR3 DNA: TGCAGTGCTGTGCCCTCCCAAGAGACCCAGTACTTC. Its translation: CSAVPSQETQYF.